This T cell receptor beta chain was recovered during a study of T cell responses to AZD1222 COVID-19 vaccine. Whole-study results and caveats: The CD4 TCRs associated with vaccination extended across spike and predominated at 160-218 and 743-854. AZD1222 recipients seropositive at baseline numbered only five to seven. Nearly half of spike-specific TCRs reportedly target variant regions that are unmutated in the B.1.351 and B.1.1.7 variants.

As to this clone: Its antigen is still unknown.

The germline CDR1 and CDR2 sequences are SGHAT and FQNNGV. The ends were cut back, 5 bases at V and 7 bases at J, with 8 bases in the middle. The CDR3 has 11 residues. Generated by immunoSEQ multiplex PCR, the TCRdb table keeps only in-frame clones and is missing some. The table lists tens of thousands of clones, over 80% of them singletons, with roughly 18% in the top ten. The source material was peripheral blood, sampled 28 days after the second AZD1222 dose. This chain uses TRBV11-2 with TRBJ1-1; D ambiguous. The sequence came from an adult who received the AZD1222 COVID-19 vaccine. The CDR3 loop reads CASSVQFEAFF. The CDR3 bases are TGTGCCAGCAGCGTACAATTTGAAGCTTTCTTT.